The 25 T cell receptor beta chains below were found in one sample sequenced in a study of T-cell reconstitution after alpha-beta-depleted transplantation in children. Library preparation (for TCRbeta) was performed with unique molecular identifiers. TCRdb independently ran MiXCR on the PCR reads; one entry per CDR3 protein. The top ten hold approximately 1% of the sample, which has 600,000 to 700,000 distinct CDR3 sequences, 16% seen once. The source was PBMCs from the stem cell graft donor, collected from the stem cell graft. These receptors were collected from a human donor who donated a stem cell graft to a child with acute myeloid leukemia.

This clonotype was seen at least ten times. V usage is TRBV20-1 and J usage is TRBJ2-1; 7 positions agree with TRBD1. CDR3 length equals 15 residues. Germline CDR1 and CDR2: DFQATT and SNEGSKA (reference sequence). Trimming took 4 bases from V and 6 from J; bases not matched to a gene: 12. CDR3 bases: TGCAGTGCTAACCGGGACAGTCCTACTAGCAATGAGCAGTTCTTC. Translating gives CSANRDSPTSNEQFF.

This clonotype was counted a few times. V is TRBV12-3 or TRBV12-4 and J is TRBJ2-3; D assignment may be TRBD1 or TRBD2 (5 bases each). This CDR3 region has 15 residues. Trimming removed 3 bases from V and 2 bases from J, with 12 bases in between. The CDR3 sequence is CASSFGTLVTDTQYF. In DNA, the CDR3 is TGTGCCAGCAGTTTTGGGACCCTAGTCACAGATACGCAGTATTTT.

J is TRBJ2-5 and V is TRBV20-1; TRBD2 agrees at 11 bases. Germline CDR1 is DFQATT and CDR2 is SNEGSKA (reference sequence). The CDR3 totals 15 residues. Unmatched junction bases numbered 8, after V lost 5 bases and J lost 3 bases. The CDR3 region is CSAYIAGGDKETQYF. The DNA for the CDR3 is TGCAGTGCTTACATAGCGGGGGGGGACAAAGAGACCCAGTACTTC.

This clonotype was picked up a small number of times. The V and J genes are TRBV7-8 and TRBJ2-1; TRBD1 or TRBD2 may be the D gene (6 bases each). This CDR3 is built from 16 residues. Trimming stripped 1 base from V and 6 bases from J, with 16 bases between. In germline, CDR1 is SGHVS, CDR2 FQNEAQ. CDR3 loop: CASSLGGAGDGNEQFF. CDR3 sequence (DNA): TGTGCCAGCAGCTTAGGGGGGGCCGGGGATGGCAATGAGCAGTTCTTC.

This clonotype has a count of ten or more. The chain has TRBV20-1 and TRBJ1-1; 7 nucleotides agree with TRBD1. The CDR3 length is 16 residues. After removal of 3 bases from V and 0 bases from J, the junction contained 10 bases not matched to a gene. The germline V gene encodes CDR1 DFQATT and CDR2 SNEGSKA (reference sequence). For the CDR3, the DNA is TGCAGTGCTAGGCGGAGGGGGCGGATAATGAACACTGAAGCTTTCTTT. It translates to CSARRRGRIMNTEAFF.

V and J are TRBV7-7 and TRBJ2-1; possible D gene TRBD2, 5 bases. CDR3 length: 17 amino acids. The germline CDR1 and CDR2 sequences are SSHAT and FNYEAQ (reference sequence). V dropped 4 bases and J dropped 12 bases, with 28 bases sitting between them. The CDR3 DNA reads TGTGCCAGCAGCTCCGGGGATCGACACCTCGTTCCCTTGGGGCAGTTCTTC. Translation gives CASSSGDRHLVPLGQFF.

This clonotype has a count of ten or more. This rearrangement joins TRBV24-1 to TRBJ2-2; 7 nucleotides line up with TRBD1. V was pared by 2 bases and J by 3 bases, with 5 bases of the junction left unmatched. This CDR3 comprises 16 residues. Germline loops: CDR1 KGHDR, CDR2 SFDVKD. The CDR3 DNA follows: TGTGCCACCAGTGATTCCCGGGACAGCTACACCGGGGAGCTGTTTTTT. Its protein is CATSDSRDSYTGELFF.

Points on this clonotype: A much larger clonotype is one base distant, so this may be a read error. The chain is built from TRBV20-1 and TRBJ1-4, with D unresolved. Germline CDR1 DFQATT, CDR2 SNEGSKA (reference sequence). Between the trimmed V and J ends, which lost 6 bases and 6 bases, there was a span of 8 bases. The CDR3 runs 11 residues. CDR3 sequence reads: CSARVYEKLFF. The CDR3 region has the DNA TGCAGTGCCCGGGTGTATGAAAAACTGTTTTTT.

The table lists this clonotype with many counts. This chain joins TRBV12-3 or TRBV12-4 and TRBJ1-6, with 7 bases lining up with TRBD1. V shed 6 bases and J 6 bases; nucleotides not matched to a gene: 5. The CDR3 covers 14 residues. Here the CDR3 DNA reads TGTGCCAGCAGATCCGGGACAGCTAATTCACCCCTCCACTTT. Protein product: CASRSGTANSPLHF.

Turning to this clonotype: One base away lies a much larger clone, so this may be a sequencing read error. This CDR3 is missing its conserved last phenylalanine or tryptophan, likely due to a read error. V and J are TRBV13 and TRBJ2-5, with D hard to call. CDR3 length equals 12 residues. Trimming shortened V by 5 bases and J by 9 bases, and 13 bases separated the two germline ends. Germline CDR1 is PRHDT and CDR2 is FYEKMQ (reference sequence). The CDR3 nucleotides read TGTGCCAGCAGCGGGAAAACCGAGGCCCAGTACCTC. Its protein is CASSGKTEAQYL.

This clonotype was observed a handful of times. The chain links TRBV20-1 to TRBJ1-2; D not certain. Germline V CDR1 and CDR2: DFQATT, SNEGSKA (reference sequence). The V end lost 0 bases, the J end lost 8 bases, and 16 bases lay between the germline ends. CDR3 length equals 14 residues. The CDR3 DNA sequence: TGCAGTGCTAGAGACTCAGGAAAGGCAGAGGGCTACACCTTC. Its translation: CSARDSGKAEGYTF.

The CDR3 loop is CASSPGRGRHTEAFF. The CDR3 nucleotides are TGTGCCAGCAGTCCGGGCAGGGGGAGGCACACTGAAGCTTTCTTT. The chain is built from TRBV12-3 or TRBV12-4 and TRBJ1-1, with 7 bases matching TRBD1. CDR3 length: 15 residues. Trimming cost V 5 bases and J 3 bases; bases outside gene matches: 9.

The J gene is TRBJ2-6, the V gene TRBV7-6, with D tentatively TRBD1 (5 bases). The CDR3 sequence is 16 residues long. V lost 1 base to trimming and J lost 0 bases, with 7 bases between them. From germline, CDR1 is SGHVS and CDR2 FNYEAQ. The CDR3 bases are TGTGCCAGCAGCTTAGGCAGGGACTCTGGGGCCAACGTCCTGACTTTC. Its protein product is CASSLGRDSGANVLTF.

This clonotype has at least ten counts. This sequence joins TRBV7-6 and TRBJ1-2; perhaps TRBD1 as D (6 bases). Germline-derived CDR1 and CDR2 are SGHVS and FNYEAQ. Trimming shortened V by 5 bases and J by 7 bases, and 14 bases separated the two germline ends. This CDR3 is 13 amino acids long. The CDR3 coding sequence is TGTGCCAGCAGCCTGGACAGTTCGAGTGGCTACACCTTC. It encodes CASSLDSSSGYTF.

This clonotype was picked up many times. V is TRBV6-2 or TRBV6-3 and J is TRBJ2-7; 10 bases match TRBD2. This CDR3 comprises 15 residues. The V gene end was trimmed by 5 bases and the J gene end by 5 bases; junction bases not matched to a gene: 9. Germline CDR1 is MNHEY and CDR2 is SVGEGT. DNA of the CDR3: TGTGCCAGCAGTACTGGAACCGGGACTAGCGACGAGCAGTACGTC. It codes for CASSTGTGTSDEQYV.

In this sample, this clonotype turned up a few times. The chain links TRBV6-2 or TRBV6-3 to TRBJ1-2, with unresolved D. The CDR3 contains 13 residues. Germline CDR1 is MNHEY and CDR2 is SVGEGT. Trimming pared 1 base from V and 4 bases from J, leaving 7 bases between. CDR3 sequence reads: CASSYYSAYGYTF. The CDR3 bases are TGTGCCAGCAGTTACTACAGCGCCTATGGCTACACCTTC.

The chain has TRBV24-1 and TRBJ2-5; D ambiguous. The CDR3 length is 14 residues. CDR1 is KGHDR and CDR2 is SFDVKD in the germline V gene. Deletions cut 4 bases from V and 0 bases from J, with 8 bases between. DNA for the CDR3: TGTGCCACCAGTGACACTGGTCACCAAGAGACCCAGTACTTC. Protein product: CATSDTGHQETQYF.

This clonotype was observed a handful of times. Sequence at one end of the junction differs from germline and may be a read error. The genes are TRBV19 and TRBJ2-3, with D perhaps matching TRBD2 (6 bases). The length of the CDR3 is 20 residues. Germline V gene data show CDR1 as LNHDA and CDR2 as SQIVND (reference sequence). Here the CDR3 DNA reads TGTGCCTGTAGTGATCCGTCCGGGGTTGAACTAGCCAAAATCACAGATACGCAGTATTTT. Amino acids: CACSDPSGVELAKITDTQYF.

This clonotype was found a few times. This sequence joins TRBV30 and TRBJ1-2, with D possibly TRBD1 on 6 matching bases. Per germline, CDR1 GTSNPN and CDR2 SVGIG (reference sequence). The CDR3 runs 12 residues. The germline V and J ends were trimmed by 8 bases and 3 bases, with 13 bases remaining between them. DNA for the CDR3: TGTGCCGTGAATGAGGGGGACTATGGCTACACCTTC. Translating gives CAVNEGDYGYTF. Looking up the rest from reference TRBV30 and TRBJ1-2 gives the full variable domain: SQTIHQWPATLVQPVGSPLSLECTVEGTSNPNLYWYRQAAGRGLQLLFYSVGIGQISSEVPQNLSASRPQDRQFILSSKKLLLSDSGFYLCAVNEGDYGYTFGSGTRLTVV.

This clonotype was picked up many times. The chain has TRBV20-1 and TRBJ2-7; 7 nucleotides match TRBD2. V was clipped by 7 bases and J by 0 bases; unmatched bases: 9. The CDR3 spans 14 residues. Germline-derived CDR1 and CDR2 are DFQATT and SNEGSKA (reference sequence). The CDR3 DNA is TGCAGTGTCTCAGGGAGGGGCAACTCCTACGAGCAGTACTTC. It yields the protein CSVSGRGNSYEQYF.

This clonotype has just a few counts. The chain combines TRBV7-9 with TRBJ2-3, with 7 bases aligning to TRBD1. Trimming at V came to 7 bases and at J to 6 bases, leaving 7 bases not matched to a gene. The germline V gene encodes CDR1 SEHNR and CDR2 FQNEAQ (reference sequence). The CDR3 length is 13 residues. The CDR3 DNA reads TGTGCCAGCACTGACAGGGTCTCGGATACGCAGTATTTT. Amino acid sequence: CASTDRVSDTQYF.

This clonotype was detected ten times or more. The chain employs TRBV20-1 and TRBJ2-1, with 7 bases fitting TRBD2. After removal of 3 bases from V and 7 bases from J, the junction contained 9 bases not matched to a gene. The CDR3 covers 14 residues. Germline CDR1 reads DFQATT; CDR2 reads SNEGSKA (reference sequence). The CDR3 nucleotides read TGCAGTGCTAGTTTGATGACTAGCCCAAATGAGCAGTTCTTC. This encodes CSASLMTSPNEQFF.

The V gene is TRBV5-1, the J gene TRBJ1-1; 9 bases are shared with TRBD1. The CDR3 spans 12 residues. Per the germline V gene, CDR1 is SGHRS and CDR2 is YFSETQ. Trimming cost V 7 bases and J 7 bases; bases outside gene matches: 5. The CDR3 DNA follows: TGCGCCAGCGGGGGACAGGGACTTGAAGCTTTCTTT. Its translation: CASGGQGLEAFF.

This clonotype has a count of ten or more. This chain connects TRBV7-9 to TRBJ2-5; tentative D call: TRBD1 (6 bases). Between the trimmed V and J ends, which lost 7 bases and 0 bases, there was a span of 12 bases. The CDR3 extends over 14 amino acids. The V gene's germline CDR1 is SEHNR and CDR2 FQNEAQ (reference sequence). The CDR3 reads CASTLGGNQETQYF. CDR3 DNA: TGTGCCAGCACCCTTGGGGGCAACCAAGAGACCCAGTACTTC.

This clonotype has just a few counts. V gene TRBV20-1 combines with J gene TRBJ2-2; the match to TRBD2 covers 9 bases. Germline values: CDR1 DFQATT, CDR2 SNEGSKA (reference sequence). Trimming removed 0 bases from V and 9 bases from J; junction bases left unmatched: 8. The CDR3 extends over 15 amino acids. CDR3 nucleotide sequence: TGCAGTGCTAGAGATCTGGCGGGGGGGCCTAGGGAGCTGTTTTTT. Translation gives CSARDLAGGPRELFF.